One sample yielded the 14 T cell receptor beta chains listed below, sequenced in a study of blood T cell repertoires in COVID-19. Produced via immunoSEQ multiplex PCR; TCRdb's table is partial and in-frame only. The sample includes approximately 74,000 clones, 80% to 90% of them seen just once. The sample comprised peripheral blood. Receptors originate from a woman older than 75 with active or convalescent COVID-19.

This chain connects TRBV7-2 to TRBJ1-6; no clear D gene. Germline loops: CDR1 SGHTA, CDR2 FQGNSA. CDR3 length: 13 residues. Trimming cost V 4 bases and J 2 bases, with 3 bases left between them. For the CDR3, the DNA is TGTGCCAGCAGCTCAGCCTATAATTCACCCCTCCACTTT. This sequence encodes CASSSAYNSPLHF.

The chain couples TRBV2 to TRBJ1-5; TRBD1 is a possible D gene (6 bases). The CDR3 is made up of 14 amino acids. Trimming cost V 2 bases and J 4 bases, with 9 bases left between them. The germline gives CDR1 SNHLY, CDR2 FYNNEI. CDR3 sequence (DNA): TGTGCCAGCAGTGAAAGGGGGGGAAATCAGCCCCAGCATTTT. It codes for CASSERGGNQPQHF.

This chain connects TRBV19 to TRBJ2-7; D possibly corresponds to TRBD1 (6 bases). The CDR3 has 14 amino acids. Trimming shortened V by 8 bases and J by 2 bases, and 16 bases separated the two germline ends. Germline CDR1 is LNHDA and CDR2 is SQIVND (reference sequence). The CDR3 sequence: CASSPGHLTYEQYF. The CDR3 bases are TGTGCCAGTTCTCCGGGACATCTAACCTACGAGCAGTACTTC.

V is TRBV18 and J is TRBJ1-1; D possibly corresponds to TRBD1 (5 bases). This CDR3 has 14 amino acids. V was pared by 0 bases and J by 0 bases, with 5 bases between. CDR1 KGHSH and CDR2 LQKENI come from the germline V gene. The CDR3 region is CASSPPGVNTEAFF. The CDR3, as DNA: TGTGCCAGCTCACCACCAGGGGTGAACACTGAAGCTTTCTTT.

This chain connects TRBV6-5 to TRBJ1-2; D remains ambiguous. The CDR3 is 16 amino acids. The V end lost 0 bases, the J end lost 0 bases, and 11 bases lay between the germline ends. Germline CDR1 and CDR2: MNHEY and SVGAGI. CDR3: CASSYSDRVTNYGYTF. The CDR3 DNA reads TGTGCCAGCAGTTACTCTGATCGAGTAACTAACTATGGCTACACCTTC.

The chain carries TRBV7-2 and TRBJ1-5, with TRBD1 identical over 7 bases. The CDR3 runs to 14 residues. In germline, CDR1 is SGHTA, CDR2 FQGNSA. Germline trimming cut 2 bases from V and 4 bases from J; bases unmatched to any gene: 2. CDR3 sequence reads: CASSLQQGNQPQHF. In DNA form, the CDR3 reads TGTGCCAGCAGCTTACAACAGGGGAATCAGCCCCAGCATTTT. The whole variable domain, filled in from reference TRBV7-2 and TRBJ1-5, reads GAGVSQSPSNKVTEKGKDVELRCDPISGHTALYWYRQSLGQGLEFLIYFQGNSAPDKSGLPSDRFSAERTGGSVSTLTIQRTQQEDSAVYLCASSLQQGNQPQHFGDGTRLSIL.

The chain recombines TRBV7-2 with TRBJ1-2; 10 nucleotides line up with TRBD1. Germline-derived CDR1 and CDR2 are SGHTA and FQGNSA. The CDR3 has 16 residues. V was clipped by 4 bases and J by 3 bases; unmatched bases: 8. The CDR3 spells CASSSQTGGADYGYTF. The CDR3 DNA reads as TGTGCCAGCAGCTCACAGACAGGGGGCGCAGACTATGGCTACACCTTC.

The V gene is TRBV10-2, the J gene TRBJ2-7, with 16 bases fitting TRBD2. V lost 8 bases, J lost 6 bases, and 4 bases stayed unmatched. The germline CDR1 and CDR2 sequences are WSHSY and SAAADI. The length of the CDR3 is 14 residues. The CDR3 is CASGTSGGAREQYF. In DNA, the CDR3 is TGCGCCAGCGGGACTAGCGGGGGGGCCCGCGAGCAGTACTTC.

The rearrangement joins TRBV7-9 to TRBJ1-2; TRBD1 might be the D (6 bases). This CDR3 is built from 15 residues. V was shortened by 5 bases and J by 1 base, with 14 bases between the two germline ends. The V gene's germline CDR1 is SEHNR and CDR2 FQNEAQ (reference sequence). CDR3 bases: TGTGCCAGCAGCGACAGGACAACCGGTAACTATGGCTACACCTTC. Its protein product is CASSDRTTGNYGYTF.

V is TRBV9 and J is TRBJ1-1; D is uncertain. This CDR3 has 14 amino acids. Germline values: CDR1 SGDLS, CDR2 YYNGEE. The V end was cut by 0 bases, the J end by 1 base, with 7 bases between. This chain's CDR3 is CASSVVGGNTEAFF. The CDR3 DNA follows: TGTGCCAGCAGCGTAGTTGGCGGGAACACTGAAGCTTTCTTT.

The CDR3 nucleotides read TGTGCCAGCAGTGAGGGCTGGGCAACTAATGAAAAACTGTTTTTT. Its protein product is CASSEGWATNEKLFF. This chain connects TRBV9 to TRBJ1-4; no clear D gene. In germline, CDR1 is SGDLS, CDR2 YYNGEE. The CDR3 spans 15 residues. V was pared by 5 bases and J by 0 bases, with 11 bases between.

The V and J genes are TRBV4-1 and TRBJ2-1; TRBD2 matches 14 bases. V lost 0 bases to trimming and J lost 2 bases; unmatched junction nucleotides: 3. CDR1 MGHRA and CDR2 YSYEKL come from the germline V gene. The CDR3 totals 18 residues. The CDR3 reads CASSQDGGLAGAYNEQFF. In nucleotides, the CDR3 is TGCGCCAGCAGCCAAGATGGGGGACTAGCGGGGGCCTACAATGAGCAGTTCTTC.

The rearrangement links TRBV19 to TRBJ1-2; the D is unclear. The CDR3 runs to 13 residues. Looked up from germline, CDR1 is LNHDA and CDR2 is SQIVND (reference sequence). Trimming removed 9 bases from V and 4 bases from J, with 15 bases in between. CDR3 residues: CASGDGPGYGYTF. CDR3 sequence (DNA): TGTGCCAGCGGCGACGGCCCAGGCTATGGCTACACCTTC. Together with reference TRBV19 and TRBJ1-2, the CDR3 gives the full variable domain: DGGITQSPKYLFRKEGQNVTLSCEQNLNHDAMYWYRQDPGQGLRLIYYSQIVNDFQKGDIAEGYSVSREKKESFPLTVTSAQKNPTAFYLCASGDGPGYGYTFGSGTRLTVV.

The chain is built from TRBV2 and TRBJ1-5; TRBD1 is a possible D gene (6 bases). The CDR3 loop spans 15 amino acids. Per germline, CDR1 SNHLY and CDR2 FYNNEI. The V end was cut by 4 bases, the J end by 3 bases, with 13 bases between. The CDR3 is CASSALDRDNQPQHF. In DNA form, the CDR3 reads TGTGCCAGCAGTGCCCTGGACAGAGACAATCAGCCCCAGCATTTT.